This TCR beta chain was recovered during a study of T cells in Graves' hyperthyroidism and ophthalmopathy. The source material, RNA transcripts, was used to amplify TCR beta CDR3 regions. HTBI primers drove first-round RT-PCR of the TCR CDR3. Each CDR3 protein gets one entry after TCRdb re-called the multiplex PCR reads with MiXCR. The table has roughly 740,000 distinct CDR3 sequences, 16% seen once; the top ten hold under 10%. The CDR3 runs 13 residues. V lost 3 bases and J lost 4, with 9 bases in between. This clonotype came up many times. Sequences were obtained from blood. The V call is TRBV12-3 or TRBV12-4, the J call TRBJ1-2; unclear D gene. This TCR was sampled from a man aged 18 to 29 with Graves' hyperthyroidism. The CDR3 coding sequence is TGTGCCAGCAGTTTTGGCAGAGGCTATGGCTACACCTTC. It translates to CASSFGRGYGYTF.